The 14 T cell receptor beta chains below all came from one sample that was sequenced in a study of blood T cell repertoires in COVID-19. This table comes from immunoSEQ multiplex PCR, and its TCRdb copy is limited to in-frame clones, with some not included. The data hold about 320,000 clones, with approximately 85% observed a single time. The sequenced sample consisted of peripheral blood. The receptor source for this set is a human donor in a cohort sampled during active COVID-19.

This sequence joins TRBV5-5 and TRBJ1-2, with a possible D match to TRBD1 (5 bases). The V and J ends lost 4 bases and 2 bases respectively, with 9 bases between them. In germline, CDR1 is SGHKS, CDR2 YYEKEE (reference sequence). CDR3 length: 13 amino acids. CDR3 nucleotide sequence: TGTGCCAGCAGCCCGCGGGACAACTATGGCTACACCTTC. The encoded protein is CASSPRDNYGYTF. Combining the CDR3 with reference TRBV5-5 and TRBJ1-2 gives the whole variable domain DAGVTQSPTHLIKTRGQQVTLRCSPISGHKSVSWYQQVLGQGPQFIFQYYEKEERGRGNFPDRFSARQFPNYSSELNVNALLLGDSALYLCASSPRDNYGYTFGSGTRLTVV.

The genes are TRBV7-9 and TRBJ1-3; unclear D gene. The CDR3 is 15 amino acids. Germline V lookup: CDR1 SEHNR, CDR2 FQNEAQ (reference sequence). V shed 5 bases and J shed 1 base, with 12 bases lying between them. The CDR3 region has the DNA TGTGCCAGCAGCGACCAGACAAGTTCTGGAAACACCATATATTTT. Amino acids: CASSDQTSSGNTIYF.

The chain joins TRBV5-8 to TRBJ2-3, with 10 positions matching TRBD2. The CDR3 is 15 amino acids. The germline CDR1 and CDR2 sequences are SGHTS and YDEGEE. V lost 0 bases, J lost 5 bases, and 3 bases stayed unmatched. The CDR3: CASSLGLAGGDTQYF. The CDR3 DNA reads TGTGCCAGCAGCTTGGGGTTAGCGGGGGGAGATACGCAGTATTTT.

The rearrangement joins TRBV19 to TRBJ1-3; D remains ambiguous. Germline lookup yields CDR1 LNHDA and CDR2 SQIVND (reference sequence). Between the trimmed V and J ends, which lost 4 bases and 4 bases, there was a span of 8 bases. The CDR3 covers 13 residues. Here the CDR3 DNA reads TGTGCCAGTAGTAGCGATCAAGGAAACACCATATATTTT. Protein: CASSSDQGNTIYF.

The CDR3 DNA follows: TGTGCCAGCAGCCATCTCGGCATCCGGGATGAAAAACTGTTTTTT. Its translation is CASSHLGIRDEKLFF. The J gene is TRBJ1-4, the V gene TRBV3-1 (or the pseudogene TRBV3-2); no clear D. This CDR3 has 15 amino acids. The V end lost 3 bases, the J end lost 6 bases, and 14 bases lay between the germline ends. Germline-derived CDR1 and CDR2 are LGHDT and YNNKEL (reference sequence).

This clone showed up just a few times. The junction departs from germline at one end; a sequencing error may be responsible. The CDR3 reads CASRTGQVIGF. CDR3 in DNA: TGTGCCAGCAGGACGGGACAGGTAATTGGTTTT. The chain joins TRBV6-5 to TRBJ1-5; TRBD1 aligns across 8 bases. Germline CDR1 reads MNHEY; CDR2 reads SVGAGI. This CDR3 is built from 11 residues.

This clone was counted once. This chain joins TRBV7-7 and TRBJ2-2, with D possibly TRBD2 on 6 matching bases. Between the trimmed V and J ends, which lost 5 bases and 2 bases, there was a span of 21 bases. CDR3 length equals 18 residues. Germline lookup yields CDR1 SSHAT and CDR2 FNYEAQ (reference sequence). CDR3 sequence reads: CASSPLAGGADNTGELFF. The CDR3 nucleotides are TGTGCCAGCAGCCCCTTGGCGGGCGGGGCTGATAACACCGGGGAGCTGTTTTTT.

This clone was picked up a small number of times. CDR3 loop: CSASPGGRDRNQPQHF. The CDR3, as DNA: TGCAGTGCTAGTCCTGGGGGCAGGGATCGCAATCAGCCCCAGCATTTT. V usage is TRBV20-1 and J usage is TRBJ1-5, with a tentative D call TRBD1 (6 bases). Trimming took off 3 bases at V and 2 bases at J, with 17 bases between the two ends. Germline V gives CDR1 DFQATT, CDR2 SNEGSKA (reference sequence). The CDR3 is made up of 16 amino acids.

This chain joins TRBV5-1 and TRBJ2-3; weak D call: TRBD1 (5 bases). This CDR3 has 15 amino acids. CDR1 is SGHRS, CDR2 YFSETQ, per germline. V was pared by 4 bases and J by 2 bases, with 14 bases between. The CDR3 DNA reads as TGCGCCAGCAGCATACTTAGGGGCGACACAGATACGCAGTATTTT. It yields the protein CASSILRGDTDTQYF.

CDR3 sequence: CASSVTGVGTEAFF. The CDR3 DNA reads as TGTGCCAGTAGTGTAACAGGGGTGGGCACTGAAGCTTTCTTT. V gene TRBV19 combines with J gene TRBJ1-1; 7 bases match TRBD1. The junction had 7 bases not matched to a gene; V was cut back by 5 bases and J by 4 bases. The CDR3 covers 14 residues. Germline lookup yields CDR1 LNHDA and CDR2 SQIVND (reference sequence).

The genes are TRBV6-5 and TRBJ1-4; no firm D call. The CDR3 runs to 13 residues. Germline CDR1 and CDR2: MNHEY and SVGAGI. The V end lost 8 bases, the J end lost 0 bases, and 7 bases lay between the germline ends. The CDR3 spells CASVRSTNEKLFF. The CDR3, as DNA: TGTGCCAGCGTGCGTTCAACTAATGAAAAACTGTTTTTT.

The chain is built from TRBV12-3 or TRBV12-4 and TRBJ2-1; D possibly corresponds to TRBD2 (5 bases). This CDR3 has 11 amino acids. Deletions cut 5 bases from V and 9 bases from J, with 8 bases between. The CDR3 region is CASSPGSEQFF. The DNA of the CDR3 is TGTGCCAGCAGTCCGGGGTCTGAGCAGTTCTTC.

V usage is TRBV27 and J usage is TRBJ1-1; tentatively, D is TRBD1 (6 bases). The CDR3 length is 12 residues. V dropped 5 bases and J dropped 6 bases, with 10 bases sitting between them. Germline-derived CDR1 and CDR2 are MNHEY and SMNVEV (reference sequence). CDR3: CASSVRGSEAFF. CDR3 coding DNA: TGTGCCAGCAGTGTCAGGGGCTCTGAAGCTTTCTTT.

Only one count was recorded for this clone. The rearrangement joins TRBV11-2 to TRBJ1-1; 7 nucleotides agree with TRBD1. There are 13 residues in the CDR3. The V gene's germline CDR1 is SGHAT and CDR2 FQNNGV. V gave up 7 bases and J gave up 3 bases; unmatched junction bases: 5. The CDR3: CASKGDRDTEAFF. Written as DNA, the CDR3 is TGTGCCAGCAAGGGCGACAGGGACACTGAAGCTTTCTTT.